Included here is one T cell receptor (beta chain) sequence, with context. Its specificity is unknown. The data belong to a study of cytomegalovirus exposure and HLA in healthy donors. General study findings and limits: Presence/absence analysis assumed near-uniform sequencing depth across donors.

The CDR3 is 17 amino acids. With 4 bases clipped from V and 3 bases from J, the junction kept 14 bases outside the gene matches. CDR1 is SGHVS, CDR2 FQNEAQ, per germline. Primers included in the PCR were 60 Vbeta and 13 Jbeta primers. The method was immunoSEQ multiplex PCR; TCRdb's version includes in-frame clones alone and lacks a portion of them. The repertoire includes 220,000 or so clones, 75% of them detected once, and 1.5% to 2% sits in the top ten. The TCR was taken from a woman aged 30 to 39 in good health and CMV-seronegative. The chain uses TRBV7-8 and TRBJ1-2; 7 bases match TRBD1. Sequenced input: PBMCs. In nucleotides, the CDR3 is TGTGCCAGCAGCTCCAGAACAGTGACAGGGTCGGACTATGGCTACACCTTC. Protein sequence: CASSSRTVTGSDYGYTF.